The rows below give T cell receptor beta chains drawn from one sample of a study of T cells after yellow fever vaccination. TCRdb recomputed calls from the 5' RACE reads with MiXCR, one row per CDR3 protein. The sample consists of about 220,000 distinct CDR3 sequences, roughly 3.3% of them appearing once. Material: CD4+ T cells sorted from PBMCs, obtained 10 days after the yellow fever booster vaccination. These receptors came from a man aged 18 to 35 who received the YFV17D yellow fever vaccine. The CDR3 runs from the conserved cysteine through the conserved F or W. A D gene is named only where the DNA matches it firmly. Some rows have no size entry. The others give once, few or many, or a class for an expanded clone.

abundance	d_gene	v_gene	j_gene	CDR3nt	CDR3aa
few	TRBD1	TRBV10-3	TRBJ2-1	TGTGCCATCAGTGAATCCGGGACAGGGTTAGTTGAGCAGTTCTTC	CAISESGTGLVEQFF
many	.	TRBV5-1	TRBJ2-3	TGCGCCAGCAGCTTAAGGCCCCCCCCGGCCCACACAGATACGCAGTATTTT	CASSLRPPPAHTDTQYF
.	TRBD1	TRBV20-1	TRBJ1-5	TGCAGTGCTATAAAGACAGGGTATAATCAGCCCCAGCATTTT	CSAIKTGYNQPQHF
many	.	TRBV10-3	TRBJ2-5	TGTGCCATCAGTGAGTCGACTGGTCCCGAGACCCAGTACTTC	CAISESTGPETQYF
many	TRBD2	TRBV18	TRBJ2-7	TGTGCCAGCCGATCTGCCGGGACTATCTACGAGCAGTACTTC	CASRSAGTIYEQYF
.	.	TRBV7-2	TRBJ1-5	TGTGCCAGCAGCTTCGGTTCTACTCAGCCCCAGCATTTT	CASSFGSTQPQHF
many	TRBD2	TRBV15	TRBJ2-2	TGTGCCACTGTCCCGGGACTAGCGGGGGGGCATACCGGGGAGCTGTTTTTT	CATVPGLAGGHTGELFF
few	.	TRBV29-1	TRBJ2-3	TGCAGCGCCCTCCTCATTGAGGATACGCAGTATTTT	CSALLIEDTQYF
many	TRBD2	TRBV11-2	TRBJ2-1	TGTGCCAGCAGCCTACAGCGCGGGGGGGTGGACAATGAGCAGTTCTTC	CASSLQRGGVDNEQFF
.	TRBD2	TRBV7-6	TRBJ2-3	TGTGCCAGCAGCTTAACGGGACTAGTAGTGGCGGGCACAGATACGCAGTATTTT	CASSLTGLVVAGTDTQYF
few	.	TRBV12-3/TRBV12-4	TRBJ1-1	TGTGCCAGCAGTTTGGATGGGGGCACTGAAGCTTTCTTT	CASSLDGGTEAFF
.	.	TRBV28	TRBJ1-5	TGTGCCAGCAGCATATCAGGGGAGTGGGCCCAGCATTTT	CASSISGEWAQHF
.	TRBD1	TRBV20-1	TRBJ1-1	TGCAGTGCGACCCCGGGACAGACGAACACTGAAGCTTTCTTT	CSATPGQTNTEAFF
few	TRBD1	TRBV29-1	TRBJ2-1	TGCAGCGTCGAAGACAGGGGCCAAATGAATGAGCAGTTCTTC	CSVEDRGQMNEQFF
many	.	TRBV10-3	TRBJ1-2	TGTGCCATCAGGAGGACAGTTTTATCCAACCTCCTTAACTATGGCTACACCTTC	CAIRRTVLSNLLNYGYTF
many	.	TRBV28	TRBJ1-1	TGTGCCAGCAGTCCGGGTGGGCGGAACACTGAAGCTTTCTTT	CASSPGGRNTEAFF
many	TRBD1	TRBV12-3/TRBV12-4	TRBJ2-5	TGTGCCAGCAGGTCCCTTACAGGGGACCAAGAGACCCAGTACTTC	CASRSLTGDQETQYF
many	TRBD1	TRBV4-1	TRBJ1-2	TGCGCCAGCAGGACTCAAGGACAGGGCTATGGCTACACCTTC	CASRTQGQGYGYTF
many	.	TRBV7-2	TRBJ1-3	TGTGCCAGCAGCTTAGGCCTTGGAAACACCATATATTTT	CASSLGLGNTIYF
many	.	TRBV6-2/TRBV6-3	TRBJ2-7	TGTGCCAGCAGTTACCAAGGTGGCGAGCAGTACTTC	CASSYQGGEQYF
few	.	TRBV4-3	TRBJ1-1	TGCGCCAGCAGCCAAGACTCCCTCGGGTGGACTGAAGCTTTCTTT	CASSQDSLGWTEAFF
many	TRBD1	TRBV7-3	TRBJ1-1	TGTGCCAGCAGCCAAACAACAGGGGGGACATTGAACACTGAAGCTTTCTTT	CASSQTTGGTLNTEAFF
many	.	TRBV7-8	TRBJ1-6	TGTGCCAGCAGCTTAGTTAAGGGGCGCTTAACCAATTCACCCCTCCACTTT	CASSLVKGRLTNSPLHF
many	.	TRBV4-1	TRBJ1-1	TGCGCCAGCAGCCAAGGCGAGGGGGACATGAACACTGAAGCTTTCTTT	CASSQGEGDMNTEAFF
.	.	TRBV11-2	TRBJ2-3	TGTGCCAGCAGCTTAGATGTGGGGCTGTACATGGATACGCAGTATTTT	CASSLDVGLYMDTQYF
.	.	TRBV7-2	TRBJ1-2	TGTGCCAGCAGCTTAGCACATCTCTCCCGGGGGAGGGATGGCTACACCTTC	CASSLAHLSRGRDGYTF
many	TRBD2	TRBV5-1	TRBJ2-1	TGCGCCAGCAGCTTGGACCCCCCTAGCGGGACCTACAATGAGCAGTTCTTC	CASSLDPPSGTYNEQFF
few	.	TRBV7-2	TRBJ2-1	TGTGCCAGCAGCTTAGATTGGGGGGGCGAAAATGAGCAGTTCTTC	CASSLDWGGENEQFF
few	TRBD1	TRBV28	TRBJ2-6	TGTGCCAGCAGTTTATGGCCCCGCCCCCACGACAGGGGAGTACGAGTCGGGGCCAACGTCCTGACTTTC	CASSLWPRPHDRGVRVGANVLTF
few	TRBD1	TRBV29-1	TRBJ1-2	TGCAGCGTTGTCCCGACAGGGATCTATGGCTACACCTTC	CSVVPTGIYGYTF
.	.	TRBV5-6	TRBJ2-6	TGTGCCAGCAGCCCGCTTGGACAAGATCCCTGTGGGGCCAACGTCCTGACTTTC	CASSPLGQDPCGANVLTF